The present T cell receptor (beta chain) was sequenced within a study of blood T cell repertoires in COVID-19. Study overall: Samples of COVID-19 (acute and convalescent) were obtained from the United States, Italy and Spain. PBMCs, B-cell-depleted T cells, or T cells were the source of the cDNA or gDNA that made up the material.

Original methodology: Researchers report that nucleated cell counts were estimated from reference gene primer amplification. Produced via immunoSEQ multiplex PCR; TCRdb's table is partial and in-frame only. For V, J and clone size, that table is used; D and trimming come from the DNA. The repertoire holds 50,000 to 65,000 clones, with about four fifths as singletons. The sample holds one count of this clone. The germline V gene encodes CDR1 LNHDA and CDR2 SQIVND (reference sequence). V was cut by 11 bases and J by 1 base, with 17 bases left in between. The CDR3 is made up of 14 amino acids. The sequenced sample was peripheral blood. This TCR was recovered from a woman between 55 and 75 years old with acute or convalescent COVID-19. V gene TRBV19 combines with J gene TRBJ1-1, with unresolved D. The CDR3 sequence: CASRERVPNTEAFF. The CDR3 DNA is TGTGCCTCCCGGGAAAGGGTACCGAACACTGAAGCTTTCTTT. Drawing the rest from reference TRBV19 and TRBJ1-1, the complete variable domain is DGGITQSPKYLFRKEGQNVTLSCEQNLNHDAMYWYRQDPGQGLRLIYYSQIVNDFQKGDIAEGYSVSREKKESFPLTVTSAQKNPTAFYLCASRERVPNTEAFFGQGTRLTVV.